The 16 T cell receptor beta chains below were found in one sample sequenced in a study of cytomegalovirus exposure and HLA in healthy donors. The primer mix had 60 Vbeta and 13 Jbeta primers. Profiled with immunoSEQ multiplex PCR; TCRdb holds only in-frame clones, not every one. The repertoire holds 150,000 to 200,000 clones, approximately 80% seen once, with roughly a tenth in the top ten. The sample was PBMCs. These receptors were taken from a man in his fifties in good health and CMV-seropositive.

There are a few counts of this clone. Other DNA variants within this sample encode the same CDR3. V is TRBV4-3 and J is TRBJ1-4, with D maybe TRBD1 (6 bases). In germline, CDR1 is LGHNA, CDR2 YSLEER. The CDR3 loop spans 14 amino acids. Trimming took off 1 base at V and 8 bases at J, with 11 bases between the two ends. CDR3: CASSQGQGNEKLFF. The CDR3 DNA sequence: TGCGCCAGCAGCCAAGGTCAGGGGAACGAAAAACTGTTTTTT.

The V and J genes are TRBV16 and TRBJ2-4; D may be TRBD2 (5 bases). Germline CDR1 KGHSY, CDR2 FQNENV. The CDR3 runs to 15 residues. The V end lost 0 bases, the J end lost 6 bases, and 12 bases lay between the germline ends. The CDR3 sequence: CASSQSESGLNIQYF. The CDR3 DNA reads TGTGCCAGCAGCCAATCGGAGAGCGGATTAAACATTCAGTACTTC.

The gene calls are TRBV11-3 and TRBJ2-1; D is ambiguous. The CDR3 has 12 amino acids. CDR1 and CDR2 (germline): SGHNT, YENEEA. Trimming stripped 0 bases from V and 9 bases from J, with 6 bases between. CDR3 nucleotide sequence: TGTGCCAGCAGCTTAGACCCTAGTGAGCAGTTCTTC. Protein: CASSLDPSEQFF.

The rearrangement joins TRBV28 to TRBJ2-7; D gene uncertain. From germline, CDR1 is MDHEN and CDR2 SYDVKM. The CDR3 covers 14 residues. The germline V and J ends were trimmed by 5 bases and 5 bases, with 16 bases remaining between them. DNA of the CDR3: TGTGCCAGCAGTCCGCACGATCTAAATCACGAGCAGTACTTC. Translated: CASSPHDLNHEQYF.

This sequence joins TRBV29-1 and TRBJ1-2; D remains unclear. V gave up 2 bases and J gave up 7 bases, with 17 bases separating them. Germline-derived CDR1 and CDR2 are SQVTM and ANQGSEA. The CDR3 totals 14 residues. CDR3 sequence: CSVERIASGSGYTF. Written as DNA, the CDR3 is TGCAGCGTTGAAAGGATAGCCTCCGGGAGTGGCTACACCTTC.

The chain is built from TRBV19 and TRBJ1-2; D not resolved. Germline V CDR1 and CDR2: LNHDA, SQIVND (reference sequence). V dropped 5 bases and J dropped 8 bases, with 12 bases sitting between them. CDR3 size: 12 residues. The CDR3 DNA is TGTGCCAGTAGTCCGGGCGGGCAAGGCTACACCTTC. Translating gives CASSPGGQGYTF. Based on the CDR3 plus reference TRBV19 and TRBJ1-2, the full variable domain is DGGITQSPKYLFRKEGQNVTLSCEQNLNHDAMYWYRQDPGQGLRLIYYSQIVNDFQKGDIAEGYSVSREKKESFPLTVTSAQKNPTAFYLCASSPGGQGYTFGSGTRLTVV.

This chain joins TRBV2 and TRBJ1-2; 9 bases match TRBD1. Germline assignment: CDR1 SNHLY and CDR2 FYNNEI. V shed 6 bases, J shed 5 bases, and the junction held 4 bases outside the gene matches. The CDR3 consists of 13 residues. CDR3 sequence (DNA): TGTGCCAGCAGAGGGACAGGGATATATGGCTACACCTTC. As protein: CASRGTGIYGYTF. Drawing the rest from reference TRBV2 and TRBJ1-2, the complete variable domain is EPEVTQTPSHQVTQMGQEVILRCVPISNHLYFYWYRQILGQKVEFLVSFYNNEISEKSEIFDDQFSVERPDGSNFTLKIRSTKLEDSAMYFCASRGTGIYGYTFGSGTRLTVV.

The chain uses TRBV11-3 and TRBJ2-7; D may be TRBD1 (5 bases). This CDR3 has 13 amino acids. Trimming took off 3 bases at V and 5 bases at J, with 11 bases between the two ends. CDR1 SGHNT and CDR2 YENEEA come from the germline V gene. CDR3 nucleotide sequence: TGTGCCAGCAGCTTTGCAGGGTCCCACGAGCAGTACTTC. Encoded protein: CASSFAGSHEQYF.

This sequence joins TRBV5-1 and TRBJ2-1, with 7 bases matching TRBD1. Germline V gene sequence: CDR1 SGHRS, CDR2 YFSETQ. V lost 3 bases, J lost 8 bases, and 2 bases stayed unmatched. The CDR3 length is 12 residues. CDR3 sequence reads: CASSYRGHEQFF. The CDR3 bases are TGCGCCAGCAGCTACAGGGGACATGAGCAGTTCTTC. Supplemented by reference TRBV5-1 and TRBJ2-1, the full variable domain reads KAGVTQTPRYLIKTRGQQVTLSCSPISGHRSVSWYQQTPGQGLQFLFEYFSETQRNKGNFPGRFSGRQFSNSRSEMNVSTLELGDSALYLCASSYRGHEQFFGPGTRLTVL.

V is TRBV4-3 and J is TRBJ2-3, with D tentatively TRBD2 (7 bases). Per the germline V gene, CDR1 is LGHNA and CDR2 is YSLEER. The CDR3 spans 17 residues. The V gene lost 6 bases and the J gene lost 2 bases, with 21 bases spanning the gap. The CDR3 loop reads CASSPRGGGHYTDTQYF. The CDR3 nucleotides read TGCGCCAGCAGTCCCCGAGGGGGGGGGCATTACACAGATACGCAGTATTTT.

The genes are TRBV2 and TRBJ1-2, with 7 nucleotides matching TRBD1. Germline lookup yields CDR1 SNHLY and CDR2 FYNNEI. The CDR3 totals 15 residues. V lost 4 bases, J lost 7 bases, and 12 bases stayed unmatched. Written as DNA, the CDR3 is TGTGCCAGCAGTGGAGGGGGCGCTGGAATTGGTGGCTACACCTTC. Its protein product is CASSGGGAGIGGYTF. Full variable domain (missing parts from reference TRBV2 and TRBJ1-2): EPEVTQTPSHQVTQMGQEVILRCVPISNHLYFYWYRQILGQKVEFLVSFYNNEISEKSEIFDDQFSVERPDGSNFTLKIRSTKLEDSAMYFCASSGGGAGIGGYTFGSGTRLTVV.

The rearrangement links TRBV29-1 to TRBJ2-1; a possible D gene is TRBD2 (5 bases). Trimming took off 7 bases at V and 3 bases at J, with 13 bases between the two ends. The CDR3 is 13 amino acids. Germline-derived CDR1 and CDR2 are SQVTM and ANQGSEA. The DNA of the CDR3 is TGCAGCGCCTCGGACGGGGACTACAATGAGCAGTTCTTC. This translates into CSASDGDYNEQFF.

The rearrangement uses TRBV19 and TRBJ1-2; 8 bases align to TRBD1. Germline-derived CDR1 and CDR2 are LNHDA and SQIVND (reference sequence). The V gene end was trimmed by 8 bases and the J gene end by 2 bases; junction bases not matched to a gene: 10. The CDR3 length is 15 residues. CDR3 in amino acids: CASEGQARLNYGYTF. The CDR3 nucleotides are TGTGCCAGTGAGGGACAGGCGCGACTAAACTATGGCTACACCTTC.

The chain links TRBV6-5 to TRBJ1-1, with TRBD1 as a possible D gene (5 bases). Looked up from germline, CDR1 is MNHEY and CDR2 is SVGAGI. The CDR3 runs to 14 residues. The ends were cut back, 6 bases at V and 5 bases at J, with 16 bases in the middle. The CDR3 DNA is TGTGCCAGCAGGGAAGGACCACAGGATACTGAAGCTTTCTTT. This codes for CASREGPQDTEAFF.

This clone was detected only a few times. V and J are TRBV7-2 and TRBJ1-1; D gene ambiguous. The CDR3 has 11 amino acids. Germline CDR1 reads SGHTA; CDR2 reads FQGNSA. V was cut by 2 bases and J by 11 bases, with 9 bases left in between. CDR3 in DNA: TGTGCCAGCAGCTTAACCAGCGGCGCTTTCTTT. It codes for CASSLTSGAFF. The full variable domain, with the rest looked up from reference TRBV7-2 and TRBJ1-1, is GAGVSQSPSNKVTEKGKDVELRCDPISGHTALYWYRQSLGQGLEFLIYFQGNSAPDKSGLPSDRFSAERTGGSVSTLTIQRTQQEDSAVYLCASSLTSGAFFGQGTRLTVV.

The chain is built from TRBV6-1 and TRBJ1-6; 9 bases align to TRBD1. CDR3 size: 16 residues. Unmatched junction bases numbered 8, after V lost 4 bases and J lost 7 bases. Germline loops: CDR1 MNHNS, CDR2 SASEGT. The CDR3 is CASSAGTGSRNSPLHF. The CDR3 DNA follows: TGTGCCAGCAGTGCCGGGACAGGGAGTAGGAATTCACCCCTCCACTTT.